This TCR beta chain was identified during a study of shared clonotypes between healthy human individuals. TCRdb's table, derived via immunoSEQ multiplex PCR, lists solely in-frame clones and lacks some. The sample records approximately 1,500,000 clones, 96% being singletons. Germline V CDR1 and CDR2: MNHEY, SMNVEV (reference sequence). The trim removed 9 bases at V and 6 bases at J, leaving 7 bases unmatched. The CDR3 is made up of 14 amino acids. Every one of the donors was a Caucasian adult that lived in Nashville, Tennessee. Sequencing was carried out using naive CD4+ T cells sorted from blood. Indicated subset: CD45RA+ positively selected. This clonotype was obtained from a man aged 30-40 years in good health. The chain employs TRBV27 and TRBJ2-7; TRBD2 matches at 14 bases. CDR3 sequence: CASGLAGGSGEQYF. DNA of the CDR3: TGTGCCAGTGGACTAGCGGGAGGTAGTGGCGAGCAGTACTTC.